A single sample is the source of the 17 T cell receptor beta chains below, sequenced in a study of T cells after yellow fever vaccination. From the 5' RACE reads, TCRdb called clonotypes with MiXCR, one entry per CDR3 protein. The sample records some 350,000 distinct CDR3 sequences, around 3.9% being singletons. The sequencing here drew on PBMCs, taken 5 days after the yellow fever booster vaccination. These receptors all come from a man aged 18 to 29 who received the YFV17D yellow fever vaccine.

This clonotype was picked up a small number of times. The J gene is TRBJ1-1, the V gene TRBV5-4; 7 positions agree with TRBD1. V was pared by 2 bases and J by 5 bases, with 9 bases of the junction left unmatched. The CDR3 loop spans 15 amino acids. Germline assignment: CDR1 SGHNT and CDR2 YYREEE (reference sequence). The CDR3 region is CASSFPDRADTEAFF. Written as DNA, the CDR3 is TGTGCCAGCAGCTTTCCCGACAGGGCGGATACTGAAGCTTTCTTT.

This clonotype was detected only a few times. CDR3 residues: CASSVPGHYTYEQYV. For the CDR3, the DNA is TGTGCCAGCAGCGTACCGGGACACTATACCTACGAGCAGTACGTC. This chain joins TRBV6-1 and TRBJ2-7; weak D call: TRBD1 (6 bases). V lost 6 bases and J 2 bases, leaving 17 bases between the germline ends. The germline CDR1 and CDR2 sequences are MNHNS and SASEGT. The CDR3 runs to 15 residues.

This clonotype has more than one count but fewer than ten. The chain combines TRBV7-2 with TRBJ2-5; D gene uncertain. V gave up 1 base and J gave up 4 bases, with 7 bases separating them. Germline V lookup: CDR1 SGHTA, CDR2 FQGNSA. This CDR3 comprises 13 residues. The CDR3 loop reads CASSLVGPETQYF. The DNA of the CDR3 is TGTGCCAGCAGCTTAGTAGGGCCAGAGACCCAGTACTTC.

This clonotype has more than one count but fewer than ten. This chain joins TRBV20-1 and TRBJ2-3, with 11 bases aligning to TRBD2. V shed 3 bases and J 2 bases; nucleotides not matched to a gene: 4. CDR1 DFQATT and CDR2 SNEGSKA come from the germline V gene (reference sequence). This CDR3 has 15 amino acids. CDR3 in DNA: TGCAGTGCTAGCCCGACTAGCGGGGACACAGATACGCAGTATTTT. It specifies CSASPTSGDTDTQYF.

The J gene is TRBJ2-3, the V gene TRBV6-5; 11 nucleotides line up with TRBD2. Germline V gives CDR1 MNHEY, CDR2 SVGAGI. V was pared by 5 bases and J by 4 bases, with 5 bases of the junction left unmatched. CDR3 size: 15 residues. The CDR3 nucleotides read TGTGCCAGCAGTGTACTAGCGGGGGCCCCAGATACGCAGTATTTT. This encodes CASSVLAGAPDTQYF.

This clonotype was counted only a few times. The chain carries TRBV4-3 and TRBJ2-7, with 8 bases that match TRBD1. Germline V gene sequence: CDR1 LGHNA, CDR2 YSLEER. After removal of 5 bases from V and 4 bases from J, the junction contained 28 bases not matched to a gene. This CDR3 is 21 amino acids long. CDR3 amino acids: CASSFRQGPGRNSEGGYEQYF. Written as DNA, the CDR3 is TGCGCCAGCAGCTTCCGACAGGGGCCGGGCAGGAACTCGGAGGGGGGTTACGAGCAGTACTTC.

This clonotype turned up a few times. The chain combines TRBV19 with TRBJ2-3, with TRBD1 matching 8 bases. Germline-derived CDR1 and CDR2 are LNHDA and SQIVND (reference sequence). V lost 6 bases, J lost 5 bases, and 4 bases stayed unmatched. The CDR3 is made up of 13 amino acids. CDR3: CASSQGARDTQYF. The CDR3 nucleotides read TGTGCCAGTAGCCAGGGGGCCAGAGATACGCAGTATTTT.

The chain employs TRBV6-1 and TRBJ2-7; the D call may be TRBD1 or TRBD2 (5 bases each). The germline gives CDR1 MNHNS, CDR2 SASEGT. CDR3 length: 14 amino acids. V dropped 3 bases and J dropped 4 bases, with 13 bases sitting between them. The CDR3, as DNA: TGTGCCAGCAGTGACCGGGACGGTAGTTACGAGCAGTACGTC. Translating gives CASSDRDGSYEQYV.

The rearrangement joins TRBV19 to TRBJ1-2; tentatively, D is TRBD1 (6 bases). Trimming stripped 7 bases from V and 2 bases from J, with 11 bases between. From germline, CDR1 is LNHDA and CDR2 SQIVND (reference sequence). There are 13 residues in the CDR3. The DNA for the CDR3 is TGTGCCAGTACACAGGGATCCAACTATGGCTACACCTTC. It codes for CASTQGSNYGYTF.

This rearrangement joins TRBV5-1 to TRBJ2-5; D call uncertain. V was cut by 1 base and J by 4 bases, with 11 bases left in between. Germline loops: CDR1 SGHRS, CDR2 YFSETQ. There are 14 residues in the CDR3. This CDR3 reads CASSLFLERETQYF. CDR3 nucleotides: TGCGCCAGCAGCTTGTTTCTGGAGCGAGAGACCCAGTACTTC.

This clonotype was seen repeatedly, ten times or more. V gene TRBV7-6 combines with J gene TRBJ2-5; no clear D. This CDR3 comprises 13 residues. Trimming cost V 3 bases and J 5 bases, with 10 bases left between them. Germline CDR1 is SGHVS and CDR2 is FNYEAQ. CDR3 sequence (DNA): TGTGCCAGCAGCTTCCGTGTCGGGGAGACCCAGTACTTC. Translation gives CASSFRVGETQYF.

This clonotype was seen only a few times. At one boundary the junction diverges from the germline segment, which might be a read error. The V call is TRBV4-1, the J call TRBJ2-2, with 7 bases aligning to TRBD1. The CDR3 has 17 residues. Germline V gene sequence: CDR1 MGHRA, CDR2 YSYEKL. CDR3 region: CASSQPPGGPNSGELIF. The CDR3 coding sequence is TGCGCCAGCAGCCAGCCTCCAGGGGGTCCGAACTCCGGGGAGCTGATTTTT.

This clonotype has only a few counts. The chain recombines TRBV9 with TRBJ1-6, with a weak D call TRBD1 (5 bases). Between the trimmed V and J ends, which lost 0 bases and 0 bases, there was a span of 10 bases. CDR1 is SGDLS and CDR2 is YYNGEE in the germline V gene. This CDR3 region has 17 residues. The CDR3: CASSVAPGRSYNSPLHF. DNA for the CDR3: TGTGCCAGCAGCGTAGCGCCAGGGCGCTCCTATAATTCACCCCTCCACTTT.

The gene calls are TRBV19 and TRBJ2-3, with TRBD2 as a possible D gene (6 bases). CDR3 length: 13 amino acids. In germline, CDR1 is LNHDA, CDR2 SQIVND (reference sequence). Trimming cost V 5 bases and J 6 bases, with 12 bases left between them. CDR3 amino acids: CASSFTGGDTQYF. The DNA for the CDR3 is TGTGCCAGTAGTTTCACCGGGGGTGATACGCAGTATTTT. The full variable domain, with the rest looked up from reference TRBV19 and TRBJ2-3, is DGGITQSPKYLFRKEGQNVTLSCEQNLNHDAMYWYRQDPGQGLRLIYYSQIVNDFQKGDIAEGYSVSREKKESFPLTVTSAQKNPTAFYLCASSFTGGDTQYFGPGTRLTVL.

This clonotype has only a few counts. J is TRBJ1-4 and V is TRBV5-1; D gene ambiguous. Per germline, CDR1 SGHRS and CDR2 YFSETQ. The CDR3 is 16 residues long. V was trimmed by 0 bases and J by 1 base, leaving 10 bases between them. The CDR3 region is CASSLEPFGTNEKLFF. CDR3 DNA sequence: TGCGCCAGCAGCTTGGAACCCTTCGGAACTAATGAAAAACTGTTTTTT.

This clonotype was recorded at least ten times. The J gene is TRBJ2-3, the V gene TRBV12-3 or TRBV12-4; 11 positions agree with TRBD2. The CDR3 loop spans 19 amino acids. With V trimmed by 2 bases and J by 4 bases, 14 bases remained unmatched. CDR3 region: CASSLPGTLAGGNADTQYF. The CDR3 DNA reads as TGTGCCAGCAGTTTACCCGGGACTCTAGCGGGGGGTAACGCAGATACGCAGTATTTT.

This chain links TRBV4-1 with TRBJ2-6, with TRBD2 identical over 12 bases. Per the germline V gene, CDR1 is MGHRA and CDR2 is YSYEKL. The CDR3 runs 21 residues. With V trimmed by 4 bases and J by 0 bases, 13 bases remained unmatched. The CDR3 DNA reads as TGCGCCAGCAGCCCCCAGACACTAGCGGGGGGAATTACCTCTGGGGCCAACGTCCTGACTTTC. Residues: CASSPQTLAGGITSGANVLTF.